This is a list of T cell receptor beta chains from one sample in a study of identifying expanded T cells in peripheral blood. TCRdb's copy holds only in-frame clones and misses some; the assay was immunoSEQ multiplex PCR. The sample shows tens of thousands of clones, roughly 86% of them seen only once. Sequencing used blood. These receptors were taken from a person aged 18 to 70 in good health. Each CDR3 is given with its conserved first and last residue. The order of the fields is V gene, D gene, clone size, J gene, CDR3 DNA, CDR3 protein. A D gene is named only where the DNA matches it firmly. Where a row states a size, it is once, few, many or the class of an expanded clone; other rows omit it.

>TRBV6-1|.|once|TRBJ2-7
TGTGCCAGCAACCTCTATTACGAGCAGTACTTC
CASNLYYEQYF
>TRBV7-9|.|once|TRBJ1-5
TGTGCCAGCACCTCAGGGAGTTATCAGCCCCAGCATTTT
CASTSGSYQPQHF
>TRBV2|TRBD1|.|TRBJ2-3
TGTGCCAGCAGTGTCGACAGGGAAAGCACAGATACGCAGTATTTT
CASSVDRESTDTQYF
>TRBV14|.|.|TRBJ2-7
TGTGCCAGCAGCCAAGTTTACAACGAGCAGTACTTC
CASSQVYNEQYF
>TRBV2|TRBD1|.|TRBJ1-1
TGTGCCAGCACGAGGGCCGGGACAGTCGATCATTCAGCTTTCTTT
CASTRAGTVDHSAFF
>TRBV10-3|TRBD2|.|TRBJ2-1
TGTGCCATCAGTAAACTAGCGTCGAGCTCCTACAATGAGCAGTTCTTC
CAISKLASSSYNEQFF
>TRBV11-3|.|.|TRBJ2-1
TGTGCCAGCAGCTTAAAACCCTACAATGAGCAGTTCTTC
CASSLKPYNEQFF
>TRBV10-3|.|.|TRBJ1-5
TGTGCCATCAGCCCCTCCAGGACAGATCAGCCCCAGCATTTT
CAISPSRTDQPQHF
>TRBV7-6|TRBD1|.|TRBJ2-7
TGTGCCAGCAGCTTACAACAGGGGGCCTCCTACGAGCAGTACTTC
CASSLQQGASYEQYF
>TRBV25-1|TRBD1|.|TRBJ1-2
TGTGCCAGCACTCCAGGACAGGGGGCGTCGAAGATTCGTGGCTACACCTTC
CASTPGQGASKIRGYTF
>TRBV11-2|.|.|TRBJ2-1
TGTGCCAGCAGCTTACCAACTCTCCGTGAGCAGTTCTTC
CASSLPTLREQFF
>TRBV7-9|TRBD1|.|TRBJ1-4
TGTGCCAGCTTCGGGACAGGGGCCCCTAATGAAAAACTGTTTTTT
CASFGTGAPNEKLFF
>TRBV5-6|TRBD1|.|TRBJ2-5
TGTGCCAGCAGCGGACAGGGGAGTTCGGAGACCCAGTACTTC
CASSGQGSSETQYF
>TRBV4-2|TRBD2|.|TRBJ2-2
TGTGCCAGCATGTTGTCGGGAGGCGGGGAGCTGTTTTTT
CASMLSGGGELFF
>TRBV7-7|.|.|TRBJ2-7
TGTGCCAGCAGCTTTGGCAGGAGCTACGAGCAGTACTTC
CASSFGRSYEQYF
>TRBV5-1|TRBD1|few|TRBJ1-2
TGCGCCAGCAGCCCGACAGGGGGATATGACCCATATGGCTACACCTTC
CASSPTGGYDPYGYTF
>TRBV18|.|.|TRBJ2-1
TGTGCCAGCTCATTTGGGACTGCATACAATGAGCAGTTCTTC
CASSFGTAYNEQFF
>TRBV30|.|many|TRBJ1-1
TGTGCCTGTAGGTCGATCCGGGACCCTTCCGGTGCTTTCTTT
CACRSIRDPSGAFF
>TRBV30|.|once|TRBJ1-4
TGTGCCTGGAGGACAGACGCAACTAATGAAAAACTGTTTTTT
CAWRTDATNEKLFF
>TRBV4-2|TRBD2|once|TRBJ2-3
TGTGCCAGCAGCCTAGAAGGGCTAGCGGGGGCAGATACGCAGTATTTT
CASSLEGLAGADTQYF
>TRBV6-5|.|.|TRBJ2-1
TGTGCCAGCAGGGGGGCGGGCCGCGATGAGCAGTTCTTC
CASRGAGRDEQFF
>TRBV11-2|TRBD1|few|TRBJ1-4
TGTGCCAGCAGCCGCCAGGGGGTTAATGAAAAACTGTTTTTT
CASSRQGVNEKLFF
>TRBV30|.|.|TRBJ2-3
TGTGCCTGGGGGGAGGGACAGTCTGCAGATACGCAGTATTTT
CAWGEGQSADTQYF
>TRBV5-6|.|few|TRBJ1-6
TGTGCCAGCAGGCGTAACAGAGGTCGGAATAATTCACCCCTCCACTTT
CASRRNRGRNNSPLHF
>TRBV9|.|.|TRBJ2-1
TGTGCCAGCAGCGTAAACCCCGCTAGAAGCTCCTACAATGAGCAGTTCTTC
CASSVNPARSSYNEQFF
>TRBV4-3|.|.|TRBJ1-1
TGCGCCAGCAGCCAAGAAGCCGGGGGCACTGAAGCTTTCTTT
CASSQEAGGTEAFF
>TRBV19|.|.|TRBJ1-5
TGTGCCAGTCAAACAGGGAGAAGCAATCAGCCCCAGCATTTT
CASQTGRSNQPQHF
>TRBV19|.|.|TRBJ2-7
TGTGCCAGTAGTATAGGGACGGGACTGACCTACGAGCAGTACTTC
CASSIGTGLTYEQYF
>TRBV9|.|.|TRBJ2-5
TGTGCCAGCAGTATAAACCAAGAGACCCAGTACTTC
CASSINQETQYF
>TRBV5-1|.|.|TRBJ2-5
TGCGCCAGCAGCTTGTTAGGGGACGCAAGGGAGACCCAGTACTTC
CASSLLGDARETQYF
>TRBV2|.|few|TRBJ1-3
TGTGCCAGCCGGACTTCTAGTCCTACCATATATTTT
CASRTSSPTIYF
>TRBV21-1|.|.|TRBJ2-7
TGTGCCAGCAGCAAAGCGCTCCCGCCGGACTACGAGCAGTACTTC
CASSKALPPDYEQYF
>TRBV11-2|TRBD2|.|TRBJ2-3
TGTGCCAGCAGCGGGGAGCGGGGGAGCACAGATACGCAGTATTTT
CASSGERGSTDTQYF
>TRBV6-1|.|.|TRBJ2-2
TGTGCCAGCAGCCCAGGCGAAGGGTGGGGGGAGCTGTTTTTT
CASSPGEGWGELFF
>TRBV2|TRBD1|once|TRBJ2-7
TGTGCCAGCAGGAGGACAGGGTTCAGGCAGTACTTC
CASRRTGFRQYF
>TRBV6-5|.|few|TRBJ2-4
TGTGCCAGCAGTTACTCGTTTGCGGGGGCAAGTATTCAGTACTTC
CASSYSFAGASIQYF
>TRBV6-1|.|.|TRBJ1-5
TGTGCCAGCATTAGACACAGCAGCAATCAGCCCCAGCATTTT
CASIRHSSNQPQHF
>TRBV15|.|.|TRBJ1-2
TGTGCCACCAGCAGAGATCGTGTCCAGTCCTATGGCTACACCTTC
CATSRDRVQSYGYTF
>TRBV9|.|.|TRBJ1-2
TGTGCCAGCAGCCAAGGTGGGGGGTATGGCTACACCTTC
CASSQGGGYGYTF
>TRBV5-1|.|.|TRBJ2-1
TGCGCCAGCAGCTTGGTAGCCAGGGGCGCCGACAATGAGCAGTTCTTC
CASSLVARGADNEQFF
>TRBV27|.|many|TRBJ1-1
TGTGCCAGCAGTCCATTCAGGTTATTCACTGAAGCTTTCTTT
CASSPFRLFTEAFF
>TRBV7-9|TRBD1|.|TRBJ2-1
TGTGCCAGCAGCCCCATCAGGGGGCATGAGCAGTTCTTC
CASSPIRGHEQFF